This T cell receptor beta chain originates from a study of cytomegalovirus exposure and HLA in healthy donors. Study-wide results and caveats: The study found most TCR sequences rare, yet found some public TCRs in many donors. Later work showed greater clonal expansion in HLA-associated TCR beta chains than in equally common others.

The study ran its PCR with 60 Vbeta and 13 Jbeta primers. Profiled with immunoSEQ multiplex PCR; TCRdb holds only in-frame clones, not every one. The profile covers some 190,000 clones, with around 80% appearing a single time and around 2.3% taken by the ten largest. Of note for this clone: Its cognate antigen is unknown.

The length of the CDR3 is 16 residues. In germline, CDR1 is WNHNN, CDR2 SYGVQD (reference sequence). V lost 0 bases to trimming and J lost 2 bases, with 13 bases between them. The sequenced sample was PBMCs. This sequence originates from a woman aged 25 to 39 in good health and CMV-seropositive. The J gene is TRBJ2-5, the V gene TRBV10-1, with D possibly being TRBD1 (6 bases). The CDR3 protein is CASSESAAGAQETQYF. DNA for the CDR3: TGCGCCAGCAGTGAGTCGGCCGCAGGGGCACAAGAGACCCAGTACTTC.